These 23 T cell receptor beta chains were all obtained from the same sample, sequenced in a study of human T cells and chemical hapten exposure. MiXCR was run by TCRdb on the RACE reads, yielding one entry per CDR3 protein. This repertoire shows fewer than 85,000 distinct CDR3 sequences, roughly 10% found once; its top ten account for around 1.4%. Time point here: patch test 2, 6 weeks after DPC sensitization. Noted treatment: therapeutic diphenylcyclopropenone sensitization with weekly scalp DPC. Here the sequenced sample was whole blood, taken in connection with sensitization to the hapten diphenylcyclopropenone (DPC). These receptors were collected from a man aged 18 to 29 with alopecia areata. Some clones in this sample may be carry-over from other donors' samples.

This clonotype was observed a handful of times. The rearrangement uses TRBV12-3 or TRBV12-4 and TRBJ1-4, with 8 bases that match TRBD1. The CDR3 is 15 amino acids. The junction had 3 bases not matched to a gene; V was cut back by 3 bases and J by 3 bases. The CDR3 DNA reads TGTGCCAGCAGTTTCCCAGGGGGCCCTAATGAAAAACTGTTTTTT. This translates into CASSFPGGPNEKLFF.

This chain uses TRBV28 with TRBJ1-2; D ambiguous. The V and J ends lost 5 bases and 5 bases respectively, with 9 bases between them. This CDR3 contains 12 residues. Germline values: CDR1 MDHEN, CDR2 SYDVKM. The CDR3 sequence is CASSPGYYGYTF. The CDR3 region has the DNA TGTGCCAGCAGTCCAGGATATTATGGCTACACCTTC.

This clonotype was detected only a few times. V is TRBV18 and J is TRBJ1-2; the D is unclear. The CDR3 has 13 amino acids. Germline loops: CDR1 KGHSH, CDR2 LQKENI. Deletions cut 2 bases from V and 5 bases from J, with 9 bases between. The CDR3 DNA reads as TGTGCCAGCTCACCAGTTAGGGCTTATGGCTACACCTTC. Protein sequence: CASSPVRAYGYTF. The variable domain in full, with the rest retrieved from reference TRBV18 and TRBJ1-2, is NAGVMQNPRHLVRRRGQEARLRCSPMKGHSHVYWYRQLPEEGLKFMVYLQKENIIDESGMPKERFSAEFPKEGPSILRIQQVVRGDSAAYFCASSPVRAYGYTFGSGTRLTVV.

This clonotype was picked up many times. The gene calls are TRBV18 and TRBJ2-2, with D hard to call. The CDR3 totals 14 residues. Between the trimmed V and J ends, which lost 5 bases and 0 bases, there was a span of 7 bases. Germline CDR1 is KGHSH and CDR2 is LQKENI. The CDR3 DNA follows: TGTGCCAGCTCAGCGGTCACGAACACCGGGGAGCTGTTTTTT. It is translated as CASSAVTNTGELFF. Variable domain in full (rest from reference TRBV18 and TRBJ2-2): NAGVMQNPRHLVRRRGQEARLRCSPMKGHSHVYWYRQLPEEGLKFMVYLQKENIIDESGMPKERFSAEFPKEGPSILRIQQVVRGDSAAYFCASSAVTNTGELFFGEGSRLTVL.

This clonotype occurred many times. The gene calls are TRBV9 and TRBJ1-5; the D is unclear. V lost 0 bases and J lost 3, with 13 bases in between. Germline values: CDR1 SGDLS, CDR2 YYNGEE. The CDR3 length is 16 residues. This CDR3 reads CASSVGEGGNNQPQHF. CDR3 DNA: TGTGCCAGCAGCGTAGGAGAGGGAGGTAACAATCAGCCCCAGCATTTT.

At least ten counts were recorded for this clonotype. The chain links TRBV7-2 to TRBJ1-5; tentatively, D is TRBD1 (5 bases). The germline V and J ends were trimmed by 3 bases and 10 bases, with 19 bases remaining between them. Germline lookup yields CDR1 SGHTA and CDR2 FQGNSA. The CDR3 runs 15 residues. In DNA form, the CDR3 reads TGTGCCAGCAGCTTCGGTCCCGGGGCCATCACCCCCCAGCATTTT. Its translation is CASSFGPGAITPQHF.

The chain employs TRBV4-3 and TRBJ1-2; D unresolved. Trimming left V 0 bases short and J 7 bases short, with 18 bases between. CDR1 is LGHNA and CDR2 is YSLEER in the germline V gene. The CDR3 length is 16 residues. The chain's CDR3 is CASSQDVSTLVSGYTF. DNA of the CDR3: TGCGCCAGCAGCCAAGATGTTTCGACTCTCGTTTCTGGCTACACCTTC.

This chain joins TRBV28 and TRBJ1-1; D might be TRBD1 (5 bases). CDR3 size: 14 residues. The germline V and J ends were trimmed by 6 bases and 1 base, with 12 bases remaining between them. CDR1 MDHEN and CDR2 SYDVKM come from the germline V gene. The CDR3: CASRPGGTNTEAFF. The CDR3 DNA reads as TGTGCCAGCAGGCCCGGGGGGACGAACACTGAAGCTTTCTTT.

This clonotype was found many times. The CDR3 sequence is CASSPNRMNTEAFF. The CDR3 DNA reads TGTGCCAGCAGTCCTAACAGGATGAACACTGAAGCTTTCTTT. The chain is built from TRBV6-2 or TRBV6-3 and TRBJ1-1; the D gene is possibly TRBD1 (5 bases). V lost 5 bases and J 0 bases, leaving 10 bases between the germline ends. Germline-derived CDR1 and CDR2 are MNHEY and SVGEGT. The CDR3 runs 14 residues.

This clonotype was observed many times. The chain links TRBV7-2 to TRBJ2-7; a weak D match, TRBD1 (6 bases). The CDR3 runs to 15 residues. Germline V gene lookup returns CDR1 SGHTA and CDR2 FQGNSA. Trimming removed 5 bases from V and 2 bases from J, with 16 bases in between. The CDR3 DNA reads TGTGCCAGCAGCCTAACCCCAGGGGTAACCTACGAGCAGTACTTC. This codes for CASSLTPGVTYEQYF.

There are a few counts of this clonotype. J is TRBJ2-1 and V is TRBV10-3; tentatively, D is TRBD1 (5 bases). V lost 3 bases and J 3 bases, leaving 6 bases between the germline ends. Germline lookup yields CDR1 ENHRY and CDR2 SYGVKD. The CDR3 is 13 residues long. The CDR3, as DNA: TGTGCCATCAGTGAAGGGGTCTACAATGAGCAGTTCTTC. As protein: CAISEGVYNEQFF.

This clonotype was recorded once. V gene TRBV18 combines with J gene TRBJ2-7; 11 bases match TRBD2. Germline V CDR1 and CDR2: KGHSH, LQKENI. The CDR3 is 15 residues long. Trimming removed 5 bases from V and 2 bases from J; junction bases left unmatched: 5. The DNA for the CDR3 is TGTGCCAGCTCAGAAGGGACTAGCGGCACCTACGAGCAGTACGTC. It translates to CASSEGTSGTYEQYV.

This clonotype came up a few times. V is TRBV21-1 and J is TRBJ2-2; the table names TRBD1, a call not compared with the DNA. TRBV21-1 is recorded as a pseudogene. The CDR3 runs to 21 residues. Written as DNA, the CDR3 is TGTGCCAGCAGCAAAGCCTCGTTCAACCCCGTGGGGCTTTCGAACACCGGGGAGCTGTTTTTT. It specifies CASSKASFNPVGLSNTGELFF.

There are a few counts of this clonotype. The junction differs from germline at one of its ends, possibly a read error. V usage is TRBV28 and J usage is TRBJ2-3; 7 bases line up with TRBD1. Germline CDR1 and CDR2: MDHEN and SYDVKM. The CDR3 has 19 residues. CDR3 bases: TGTGCCAGCGGTTTCTTGGAGTCGGGACAGAGTACTAGCACAGATACGCAGTATTTT. As protein: CASGFLESGQSTSTDTQYF.

The chain combines TRBV28 with TRBJ1-2, with TRBD1 as a possible D gene (5 bases). The germline CDR1 and CDR2 sequences are MDHEN and SYDVKM. This CDR3 comprises 13 residues. Trimming cost V 7 bases and J 2 bases, with 11 bases left between them. CDR3 in amino acids: CASMEQENYGYTF. As DNA, the CDR3 is TGTGCCAGCATGGAACAGGAAAACTATGGCTACACCTTC.

The rearrangement uses TRBV12-3 or TRBV12-4 and TRBJ2-2; D not certain. CDR3 size: 12 residues. The V gene lost 2 bases and the J gene lost 4 bases, with 2 bases spanning the gap. The CDR3 sequence: CASSLPTGELFF. In nucleotides, the CDR3 is TGTGCCAGCAGTTTACCCACCGGGGAGCTGTTTTTT.

This clonotype was recorded a few times. The V and J genes are TRBV6-2 or TRBV6-3 and TRBJ2-1; TRBD1 is a possible D gene (6 bases). Trimming removed 4 bases at V and 10 bases at J, with 14 bases between. Germline-derived CDR1 and CDR2 are MNHEY and SVGEGT. This CDR3 is 13 amino acids long. The CDR3 nucleotides are TGTGCCAGCAGTTGGACAGCCCTACGGGAGCAGTTCTTC. Translating gives CASSWTALREQFF.

This clonotype was seen many times. V gene TRBV20-1 combines with J gene TRBJ1-4; 8 positions agree with TRBD1. CDR1 and CDR2 from the germline V gene are DFQATT and SNEGSKA (reference sequence). V shed 4 bases and J 4 bases; nucleotides not matched to a gene: 5. The CDR3 covers 14 residues. The CDR3 DNA is TGCAGTGCTACCCAGGGGGCTCTTAATGAAAAACTGTTTTTT. Translating gives CSATQGALNEKLFF.

This clonotype has a count of ten or more. The genes are TRBV4-1 and TRBJ1-1; D gene uncertain. The CDR3 has 14 residues. Trimming stripped 1 base from V and 9 bases from J, with 15 bases between. CDR1 MGHRA and CDR2 YSYEKL come from the germline V gene. CDR3 protein: CASSQGRDGRQAFF. The CDR3 DNA reads as TGCGCCAGCAGCCAAGGTAGAGACGGACGTCAAGCTTTCTTT.

This clonotype was observed a handful of times. The chain is built from TRBV5-1 and TRBJ2-7, with a tentative D call TRBD1 (5 bases). This CDR3 is 12 amino acids long. V lost 2 bases to trimming and J lost 3 bases, with 6 bases between them. Germline V gene data show CDR1 as SGHRS and CDR2 as YFSETQ. DNA for the CDR3: TGCGCCAGCAGCTTTGACAGCTACGAGCAGTACGTC. Its translation is CASSFDSYEQYV.

In this sample, this clonotype turned up many times. The V gene is TRBV29-1, the J gene TRBJ2-7, with D perhaps matching TRBD2 (6 bases). The CDR3 is 12 residues long. Trimming removed 4 bases at V and 6 bases at J, with 13 bases between. Germline V CDR1 and CDR2: SQVTM, ANQGSEA. DNA of the CDR3: TGCAGCGTTGGTAACGGGGGAGGCGAGCAGTACTTC. Its translation is CSVGNGGGEQYF.

This clonotype was observed many times. This chain joins TRBV6-2 or TRBV6-3 and TRBJ2-1; D remains unclear. V lost 2 bases and J lost 4, with 9 bases in between. CDR1 and CDR2 from the germline V gene are MNHEY and SVGEGT. The length of the CDR3 is 14 residues. CDR3 sequence reads: CASSYPGFYNEQFF. The CDR3 nucleotides are TGTGCCAGCAGTTACCCTGGGTTTTACAATGAGCAGTTCTTC.

This clonotype was counted between two and nine times. The chain's CDR3 is CASSLFYRGEAFF. CDR3 coding DNA: TGTGCCAGCAGCCTCTTCTATAGGGGTGAAGCTTTCTTT. V and J are TRBV9 and TRBJ1-1, with D possibly TRBD1 on 5 matching bases. V was cut by 4 bases and J by 7 bases, with 14 bases left in between. The CDR3 length is 13 residues. Germline V gene lookup returns CDR1 SGDLS and CDR2 YYNGEE.